These T cell receptor beta chains were read from a single sample in a study of blood T cells in healthy people across ages. TCRdb reanalysed the 5' RACE reads using MiXCR and keeps one entry per CDR3 protein. Counted here are more than 650,000 distinct CDR3 sequences, 53% occurring once; the ten biggest clones make up around 41%. The sequenced sample was blood. These receptors were taken from an elderly man in good health. Both conserved end residues are part of each CDR3.

TRBJ2-3 TRBV7-3 CASSSTSGARGTDTQYF
TRBJ2-3 TRBV27 CASSHGTGGTDTQYF
TRBJ2-5 TRBV2 CASSSELAVTQETQYF
- TRBV29-1 CSAGTPSYNEQYF
TRBJ1-1 TRBV27 CASSATGANTEAFF
TRBJ1-2 TRBV6-6 CASSYLGQGIYGYTF
TRBJ2-1 TRBV6-6 CASSPPAARIDNEQFF
TRBJ1-6 TRBV6-6 CASSYLGQGGNSPLHF
TRBJ2-5 TRBV6-6 CASSYASLETQYF
TRBJ2-1 TRBV9 CASSVATGGLSNEQFF
- TRBV24-1 CATSPRGSSYNEQYF
TRBJ1-2 TRBV21-1 CASSKADTVDRPVDYGYTF
TRBJ1-5 TRBV6-1 CASSEDGTGSYSNQPQHF
TRBJ1-2 TRBV29-1 CSVPAQGGYYGYTF
TRBJ2-1 TRBV24-1 CATADQGINEQFF
TRBJ2-1 TRBV29-1 CSVDQVNEQFF
TRBJ2-6 TRBV7-3 CASSLTGGTGANVLTF
- TRBV27 CASSSQDSNEQYF
TRBJ1-1 TRBV24-1 CATSGTGFAEAFF
TRBJ2-3 TRBV7-2 CASSLRREYRYAYF
TRBJ1-4 TRBV7-2 CASRRQGNEKLFF
TRBJ2-3 TRBV5-1 CASHLGLAGGISTDTQYF
TRBJ2-7 TRBV12-3/TRBV12-4 CASSFGLDRYF
TRBJ2-5 TRBV3-1 CASSTSSFMETQYF
TRBJ2-3 TRBV27 CAATTRGRDTQYF
TRBJ2-3 TRBV2 CASGSLLAGVVDTQYF
TRBJ1-6 TRBV29-1 CSVGTAYNSPLHF
- TRBV28 CASSRSRRREETQYF
TRBJ2-3 TRBV7-2 CASSAPAGGTDTQYF
TRBJ1-1 TRBV28 CASSLPRVMNTEAFF
TRBJ1-5 TRBV7-2 CASSLASTGVEPQHF
TRBJ1-6 TRBV20-1 CSARTSQGPGSPLHF
TRBJ2-7 TRBV24-1 CATSEPGQGTYEQYF
TRBJ1-5 TRBV12-3/TRBV12-4 CASSRSFGGGNQPQHF
TRBJ2-3 TRBV28 CASRYRLAGNFLQRYAYF
TRBJ2-7 TRBV14 CASTWSGSSYEQYF
TRBJ1-1 TRBV20-1 CSARDRQVSTEAFF
TRBJ1-4 TRBV20-1 CSARDGTVNEKLFF
TRBJ1-1 TRBV9 CASSVATSGAFF
TRBJ2-1 TRBV29-1 CSVDGGTGGLYEQFF
TRBJ2-7 TRBV20-1 CSARSPRSYYEQYF
- TRBV18 CASSPGHEQYF
TRBJ2-3 TRBV28 CASSLGPGGTQDTQYF
TRBJ2-2 TRBV28 CATRSTGELFF
TRBJ2-1 TRBV4-2 CASSQGLAGGNEQFF
TRBJ2-7 TRBV6-1 CASRVTVPPYEQYF
TRBJ1-2 TRBV2 CASSLLTGSNGYTF
TRBJ2-7 TRBV27 CASLSTGTGTYEQYF
TRBJ2-7 TRBV12-3/TRBV12-4 CASSPQREGLSYEQYF
TRBJ2-1 TRBV12-3/TRBV12-4 CASSSHTPQTSGAYNEQFF
TRBJ2-5 TRBV28 CATLSGHWRSQTDQETQYF
TRBJ1-1 TRBV30 CACLPRPLNTEAFF
TRBJ1-2 TRBV9 CASSEWAYGYTF
TRBJ2-1 TRBV5-1 CASSFKTSSQGNEQFF
TRBJ1-2 TRBV7-9 CASSSGQAAFGYTF
TRBJ1-1 TRBV29-1 CSVSRGDTEAFF
TRBJ2-3 TRBV12-3/TRBV12-4 CASSSLRADTQYF